This T cell receptor (beta chain) was found in a study of cytomegalovirus exposure and HLA in healthy donors. Whole-study findings and limits: On later analysis, the bulk of CMV-associated TCR beta chains appeared to be HLA-restricted. The authors later linked a missense DCLRE1C variant to TCR beta V- and J-gene trimming.

The PCR contained 60 Vbeta and 13 Jbeta primers. Libraries were prepared by immunoSEQ multiplex PCR; TCRdb keeps only in-frame clonotypes and omits some of them. This table has some 110,000 clones, 74% appearing once. Details on this clone: Its specificity is unknown. Germline and junction disagree at one end, which may indicate a read error.

What was sequenced was PBMCs. This sequence was found in a woman aged 45-60 years in good health and CMV-seropositive.

For the CDR3, the DNA is TGTGTCAGCAGTTACTCGGCAGGGACTAGGGCCTACGAGCAGTACTTC. Translating it yields CVSSYSAGTRAYEQYF. The rearrangement uses TRBV6-5 and TRBJ2-7; 8 bases map to TRBD2. The germline CDR1 and CDR2 sequences are MNHEY and SVGAGI. The CDR3 runs 16 residues.